These 9 T cell receptor beta chains share one sample of origin, sequenced in a study of cytomegalovirus exposure and HLA in healthy donors. PCR primers comprised 60 Vbeta and 13 Jbeta primers. Only in-frame clones appear in the TCRdb table, and some are missing; sequencing was by immunoSEQ multiplex PCR. Here the sample spans around 58,000 clones, approximately 80% being singletons. Sequencing input: PBMCs. The receptors were sampled from a female donor in good health and CMV-seronegative.

The chain joins TRBV18 to TRBJ2-7; D perhaps matches TRBD1 (5 bases). Germline V gene data show CDR1 as KGHSH and CDR2 as LQKENI. CDR3 size: 14 residues. Trimming pared 0 bases from V and 0 bases from J, leaving 6 bases between. The CDR3 sequence is CASSPPTDSYEQYF. DNA of the CDR3: TGTGCCAGCTCACCACCGACAGACTCCTACGAGCAGTACTTC.

By its share, this clone is medium-sized (0.01 to 0.1%). In the same sample, other DNA sequences code for this CDR3. The chain is built from TRBV4-1 and TRBJ2-1, with 12 nucleotides matching TRBD2. V was clipped by 1 base and J by 7 bases; unmatched bases: 5. CDR1 is MGHRA and CDR2 is YSYEKL in the germline V gene. The CDR3 is 16 amino acids. As DNA, the CDR3 is TGCGCCAGCAGCCAAGGCCTAGCGGGGGGGCGTAATGAGCAGTTCTTC. It specifies CASSQGLAGGRNEQFF.

This sequence joins TRBV29-1 and TRBJ2-5, with 8 bases that match TRBD1. J lost 5 bases, V lost 5 bases, and 13 bases had no gene match. Per the germline V gene, CDR1 is SQVTM and CDR2 is ANQGSEA. This CDR3 has 15 residues. CDR3 sequence: CSVYPRTGGGETQYF. The DNA of the CDR3 is TGCAGCGTTTACCCCCGCACAGGGGGAGGTGAGACCCAGTACTTC. The full variable domain, rest sourced from reference TRBV29-1 and TRBJ2-5, is SAVISQKPSRDICQRGTSLTIQCQVDSQVTMMFWYRQQPGQSLTLIATANQGSEATYESGFVIDKFPISRPNLTFSTLTVSNMSPEDSSIYLCSVYPRTGGGETQYFGPGTRLLVL.

This sequence joins TRBV10-3 and TRBJ2-1; TRBD1 agrees at 7 bases. Trimming cost V 6 bases and J 5 bases; bases outside gene matches: 10. The CDR3 is 15 amino acids. The germline CDR1 and CDR2 sequences are ENHRY and SYGVKD. CDR3 in DNA: TGTGCCATCAGGGATAGACAGGGTCAGGACAATGAGCAGTTCTTC. It encodes CAIRDRQGQDNEQFF.

The CDR3 bases are TGTGCCAGCAGCTTAGCGGGAGGCAGCACAGATACGCAGTATTTT. As protein: CASSLAGGSTDTQYF. The chain combines TRBV11-1 with TRBJ2-3; D is possibly TRBD2 (6 bases). The CDR3 runs to 15 residues. Trimming took off 0 bases at V and 0 bases at J, with 7 bases between the two ends. Germline CDR1 SGHAT, CDR2 FQDESV (reference sequence).

J is TRBJ2-5 and V is TRBV30, with 11 bases that match TRBD1. The end of the DNA is better explained by TRBJ2-7, so the J call may be wrong. CDR1 is GTSNPN and CDR2 is SVGIG in the germline V gene (reference sequence). CDR3 size: 14 residues. CDR3 sequence reads: CAWSGTGGYYEQYF. CDR3 bases: TGTGCCTGGAGTGGGACAGGGGGCTACTACGAGCAGTACTTC.

This clone has a single count. J is TRBJ2-7 and V is TRBV6-6; 8 nucleotides match TRBD2. V lost 6 bases and J lost 2; bases outside the gene matches: 6. Germline CDR1 and CDR2: MNHNY and SVGAGI (reference sequence). There are 14 residues in the CDR3. CDR3 in amino acids: CASRGSGSTYEQYF. The CDR3 DNA sequence: TGTGCCAGCAGAGGGAGCGGGAGTACCTACGAGCAGTACTTC.

The chain employs TRBV19 and TRBJ2-5, with D tentatively TRBD1 (5 bases). This CDR3 comprises 13 residues. Trimming stripped 3 bases from V and 4 bases from J, with 9 bases between. From germline, CDR1 is LNHDA and CDR2 SQIVND (reference sequence). The CDR3 loop reads CASSILDRETQYF. Written as DNA, the CDR3 is TGTGCCAGTAGTATCCTAGACAGAGAGACCCAGTACTTC.

The CDR3 reads CSAASHNEQFF. CDR3 coding DNA: TGCAGTGCCGCGTCTCACAATGAGCAGTTCTTC. The rearrangement uses TRBV20-1 and TRBJ2-1; the D is unclear. Trimming left V 6 bases short and J 5 bases short, with 8 bases between. The CDR3 is 11 amino acids. Germline loops: CDR1 DFQATT, CDR2 SNEGSKA (reference sequence).